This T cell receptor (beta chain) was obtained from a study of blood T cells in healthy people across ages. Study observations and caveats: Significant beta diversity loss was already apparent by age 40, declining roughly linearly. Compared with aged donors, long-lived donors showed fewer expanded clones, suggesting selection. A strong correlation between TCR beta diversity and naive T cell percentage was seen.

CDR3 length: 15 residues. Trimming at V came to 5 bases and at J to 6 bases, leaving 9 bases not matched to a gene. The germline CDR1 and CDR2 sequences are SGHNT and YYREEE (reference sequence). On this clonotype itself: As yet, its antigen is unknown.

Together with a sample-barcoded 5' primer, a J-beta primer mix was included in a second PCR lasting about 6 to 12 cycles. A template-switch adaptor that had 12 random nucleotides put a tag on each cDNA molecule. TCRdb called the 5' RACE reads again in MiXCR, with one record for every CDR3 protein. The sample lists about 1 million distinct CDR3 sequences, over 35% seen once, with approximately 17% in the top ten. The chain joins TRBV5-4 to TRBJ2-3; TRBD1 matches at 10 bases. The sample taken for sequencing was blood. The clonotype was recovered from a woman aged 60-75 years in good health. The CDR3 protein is CASRRTGGVLDTQYF. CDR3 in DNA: TGTGCCAGCAGACGGACAGGGGGAGTATTGGATACGCAGTATTTT.